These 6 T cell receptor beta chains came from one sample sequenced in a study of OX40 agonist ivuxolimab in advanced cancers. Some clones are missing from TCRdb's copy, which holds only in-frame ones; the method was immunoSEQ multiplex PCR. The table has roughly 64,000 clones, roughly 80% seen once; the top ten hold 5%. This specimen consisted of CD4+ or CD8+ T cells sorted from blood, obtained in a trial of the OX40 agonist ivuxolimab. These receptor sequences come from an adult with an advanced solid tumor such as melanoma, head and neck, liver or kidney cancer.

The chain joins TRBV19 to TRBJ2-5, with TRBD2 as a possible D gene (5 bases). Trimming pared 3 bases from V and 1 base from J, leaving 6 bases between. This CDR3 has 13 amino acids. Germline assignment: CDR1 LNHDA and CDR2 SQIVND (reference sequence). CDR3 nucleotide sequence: TGTGCCAGTAGTATCGGACTCCAAGAGACCCAGTACTTC. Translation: CASSIGLQETQYF.

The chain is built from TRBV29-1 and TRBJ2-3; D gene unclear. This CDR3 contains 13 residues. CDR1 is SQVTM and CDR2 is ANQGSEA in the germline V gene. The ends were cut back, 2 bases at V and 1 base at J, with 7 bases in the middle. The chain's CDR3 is CSVERQGTDTQYF. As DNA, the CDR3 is TGCAGCGTTGAAAGGCAGGGCACAGATACGCAGTATTTT.

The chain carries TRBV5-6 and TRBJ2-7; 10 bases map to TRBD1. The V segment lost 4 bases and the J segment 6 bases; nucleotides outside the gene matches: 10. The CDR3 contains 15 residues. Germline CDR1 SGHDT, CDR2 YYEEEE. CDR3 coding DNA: TGTGCCAGCAGCGCCAGCCGGGACAGGGGCCGCGAGCAGTACTTC. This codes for CASSASRDRGREQYF.

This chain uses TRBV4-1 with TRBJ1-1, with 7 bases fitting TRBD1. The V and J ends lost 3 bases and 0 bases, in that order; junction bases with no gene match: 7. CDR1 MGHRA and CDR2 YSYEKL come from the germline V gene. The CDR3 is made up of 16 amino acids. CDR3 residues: CASSHQGVDMNTEAFF. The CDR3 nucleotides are TGCGCCAGCAGCCACCAGGGGGTCGATATGAACACTGAAGCTTTCTTT.

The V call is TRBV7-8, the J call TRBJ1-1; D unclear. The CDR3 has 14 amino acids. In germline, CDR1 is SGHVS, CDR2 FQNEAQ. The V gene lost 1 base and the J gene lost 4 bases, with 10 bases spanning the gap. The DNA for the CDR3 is TGTGCCAGCAGCTTAGGGTCCCGGGGCACTGAAGCTTTCTTT. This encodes CASSLGSRGTEAFF.

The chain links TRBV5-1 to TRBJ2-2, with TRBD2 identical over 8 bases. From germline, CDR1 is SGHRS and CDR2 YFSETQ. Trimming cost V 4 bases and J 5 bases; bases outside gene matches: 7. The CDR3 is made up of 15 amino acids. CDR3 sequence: CASSPREGLTGELFF. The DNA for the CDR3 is TGCGCCAGCAGCCCCCGGGAGGGATTAACCGGGGAGCTGTTTTTT.